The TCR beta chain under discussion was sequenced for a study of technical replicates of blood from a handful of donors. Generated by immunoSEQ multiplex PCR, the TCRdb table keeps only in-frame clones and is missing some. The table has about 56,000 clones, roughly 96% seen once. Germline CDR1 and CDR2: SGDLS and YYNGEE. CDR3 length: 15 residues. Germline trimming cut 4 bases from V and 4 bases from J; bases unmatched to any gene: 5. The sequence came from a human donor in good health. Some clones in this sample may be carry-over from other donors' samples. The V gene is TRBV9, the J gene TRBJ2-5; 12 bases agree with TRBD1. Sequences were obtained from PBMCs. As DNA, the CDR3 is TGTGCCAGCAGCAAGGGACAGGGGGCGTTAGAGACCCAGTACTTC. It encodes CASSKGQGALETQYF. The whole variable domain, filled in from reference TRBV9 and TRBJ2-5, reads DSGVTQTPKHLITATGQRVTLRCSPRSGDLSVYWYQQSLDQGLQFLIQYYNGEERAKGNILERFSAQQFPDLHSELNLSSLELGDSALYFCASSKGQGALETQYFGPGTRLLVL.